This T cell receptor beta chain was retrieved from a study of a mutant IDH1 vaccine in newly diagnosed glioma. Overall study: Vaccination was launched 4-6 weeks after radiotherapy alone, or with temozolomide cycles.

Assay used: immunoSEQ multiplex PCR; TCRdb lists only in-frame clones, some missing. The sample yields about 40,000 clones, 80% to 95% seen once. The CDR3 has 15 amino acids. The V gene lost 3 bases and the J gene lost 1 base, with 15 bases spanning the gap. Germline-derived CDR1 and CDR2 are GTSNPN and SVGIG (reference sequence). Regarding time point: week 5, during vaccination. Each vaccine dose was 300 ug of mutant IDH1 20-mer peptide, with topical imiquimod. Whole-study findings and limits: Altogether, 93.3% of patients exhibited vaccine-induced immune responses.

This clone was counted between two and nine times. Its matching antigen is unknown. This TCR was sampled from a man aged 45-65 years with glioma. Sequenced here: PBMCs, sampled from a glioma patient whose treatment included an IDH1 peptide vaccine. The chain combines TRBV30 with TRBJ1-1, with D perhaps matching TRBD1 (6 bases). The CDR3 loop is CAWRAITGRNTEAFF. As DNA, the CDR3 is TGTGCCTGGAGAGCTATAACAGGGCGGAACACTGAAGCTTTCTTT.